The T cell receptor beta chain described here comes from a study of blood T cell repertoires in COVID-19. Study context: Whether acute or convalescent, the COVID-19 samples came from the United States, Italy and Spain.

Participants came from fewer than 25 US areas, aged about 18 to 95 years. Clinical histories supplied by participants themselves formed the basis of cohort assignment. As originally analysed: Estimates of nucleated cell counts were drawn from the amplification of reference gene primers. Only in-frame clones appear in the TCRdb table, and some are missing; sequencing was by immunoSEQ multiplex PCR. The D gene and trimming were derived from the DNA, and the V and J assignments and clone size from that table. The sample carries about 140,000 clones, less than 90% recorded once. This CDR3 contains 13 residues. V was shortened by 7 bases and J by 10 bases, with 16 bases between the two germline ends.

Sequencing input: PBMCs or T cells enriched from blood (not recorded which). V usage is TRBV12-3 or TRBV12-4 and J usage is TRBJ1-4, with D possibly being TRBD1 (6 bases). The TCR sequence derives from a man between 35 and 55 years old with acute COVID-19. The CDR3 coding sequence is TGTGCCAGCACATTAGGGGACAAGGGAAAACTGTTTTTT. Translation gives CASTLGDKGKLFF.